The TCR beta chain described here comes from a study of shared clonotypes between healthy human individuals. Germline CDR1 and CDR2: SGHRS and YFSETQ. This CDR3 has 15 residues. Trimming took 4 bases from V and 9 from J, leaving 20 bases between them. Data came from immunoSEQ multiplex PCR; TCRdb stores just in-frame clones and leaves some out. The sample has about 480,000 clones; 75% to 80% are singletons. The V and J genes are TRBV5-1 and TRBJ2-1; TRBD1 is a possible D gene (5 bases). Sequenced sample: PBMCs. The receptor comes from a woman aged 40 to 49 in good health. Some clones in this sample may be carry-over from other donors' samples. CDR3 DNA sequence: TGCGCCAGCAGCCTCGGGCCCCAGGGATCCGGTGAGCAGTTCTTC. Protein product: CASSLGPQGSGEQFF.